These T cell receptor beta chains were read from a single sample in a study of Graves' ophthalmopathy and Graves' hyperthyroidism. From the multiplex PCR reads, TCRdb called clonotypes with MiXCR, one entry per CDR3 protein. The sample yields roughly 420,000 distinct CDR3 sequences, around 20% seen once. The sample consisted of peripheral blood. These receptors were taken from a woman between 18 and 30 years old with stable Graves' hyperthyroidism. Each CDR3 is given with its conserved first and last residue. The D gene is left open where the match is weak. Not every row has a clone size; where given, it reads once, few, many or a size class.

cdr3_aa cdr3_nt d_call v_call clone_size j_call
CASSLMGTGELFF TGTGCCAGCAGTTTAATGGGCACCGGGGAGCTGTTTTTT NA TRBV12-3/TRBV12-4 many TRBJ2-2
CASSVATGTEAFF TGTGCCAGCAGCGTAGCTACGGGGACTGAAGCTTTCTTT NA TRBV9 NA TRBJ1-1
CASSLSRPSQPQHF TGTGCCAGCAGCTTATCGCGCCCCAGTCAGCCTCAGCATTTT NA TRBV7-2 NA TRBJ1-5
CSARDRGYEQYF TGCAGTGCTAGGGACAGGGGGTACGAGCAGTACTTC TRBD1 TRBV20-1 many TRBJ2-7
CASSQGAGRGRSYGYTF TGCGCCAGCAGCCAAGGGGCGGGCAGGGGGCGATCCTATGGCTACACCTTC TRBD1 TRBV4-1 many TRBJ1-2
CASSYVPGTYNSPLHF TGTGCCAGCAGTTACGTTCCCGGCACCTATAATTCACCCCTCCACTTT NA TRBV6-2/TRBV6-3 many TRBJ1-6
CASSLTGGFNNEQFF TGTGCCAGCAGCCTAACAGGTGGGTTCAACAATGAGCAGTTCTTC NA TRBV12-3/TRBV12-4 NA TRBJ2-1
CASSLVGGPNTGELFF TGTGCCAGCAGCTTAGTAGGGGGCCCTAACACCGGGGAGCTGTTTTTT TRBD1 TRBV11-2 few TRBJ2-2
CASTVKGAPMAFF TGTGCCAGCACCGTGAAGGGGGCCCCCATGGCTTTCTTT TRBD1 TRBV28 many TRBJ1-1
CASSPQPRDMAYEQYF TGTGCCAGCAGCCCCCAACCCCGGGACATGGCCTACGAGCAGTACTTC NA TRBV11-2 many TRBJ2-7
CASSRLQGALLYF TGTGCCAGCAGCCGGTTACAGGGGGCGCTTCTGTACTTC TRBD1 TRBV7-9 many TRBJ2-4
CASSPAGQGVSEAFF TGTGCCAGCTCACCAGCGGGACAGGGGGTTTCTGAAGCTTTCTTT TRBD1 TRBV18 few TRBJ1-1
CASSFVSGVGGTAFF TGTGCCAGCAGTTTTGTATCTGGTGTAGGGGGGACGGCTTTCTTT NA TRBV27 many TRBJ1-1
CASSFGSQPQHF TGTGCCAGCAGTTTCGGAAGTCAGCCCCAGCATTTT NA TRBV12-3/TRBV12-4 many TRBJ1-5
CASSTSLAGTNTGELFF TGTGCCAGTAGTACCTCACTAGCGGGGACGAACACCGGGGAGCTGTTTTTT TRBD2 TRBV19 NA TRBJ2-2
CASSYLDIDGYTF TGTGCCAGCAGTTACCTGGACATAGATGGCTACACCTTC NA TRBV28 NA TRBJ1-2
CASSEWPPTSNTGELFF TGCGCCAGCAGTGAGTGGCCTCCTACCTCGAACACCGGGGAGCTGTTTTTT NA TRBV10-2 NA TRBJ2-2
CATHGLAGGCTGELFF TGTGCCACCCACGGGCTAGCGGGAGGTTGTACCGGGGAGCTGTTTTTT TRBD2 TRBV24-1 many TRBJ2-2
CASSETDDSPLHF TGTGCCAGCAGTGAAACAGATGATTCACCCCTCCACTTT NA TRBV6-4 NA TRBJ1-6
CASTKAGAGNTEAFF TGTGCCAGCACTAAGGCGGGGGCGGGGAACACTGAAGCTTTCTTT NA TRBV6-1 few TRBJ1-1
CASSSRTGDNQPQHF TGCGCCAGCAGCTCACGGACAGGGGACAATCAGCCCCAGCATTTT TRBD1 TRBV4-3 many TRBJ1-5
CASTRERNTEAFF TGTGCCAGCACCCGGGAGAGAAACACTGAAGCTTTCTTT NA TRBV28 few TRBJ1-1
CASSPLPDSHSESGANVLTF TGTGCCAGCAGCCCTCTTCCGGACAGCCATTCGGAATCTGGGGCCAACGTCCTGACTTTC NA TRBV14 few TRBJ2-6
CASSQPSTAGHTGELFF TGTGCCAGCAGTCAACCGTCAACCGCAGGACACACCGGGGAGCTGTTTTTT NA TRBV12-3/TRBV12-4 many TRBJ2-2
CASSIWGGATDEQYF TGTGCCAGTAGTATTTGGGGGGGAGCTACGGACGAGCAGTACTTC TRBD2 TRBV19 many TRBJ2-7
CASSGGWVKPEAFF TGTGCCAGCAGTGGGGGGTGGGTTAAGCCTGAAGCTTTCTTT NA TRBV2 many TRBJ1-1
CASSEDRLGYGYTF TGTGCCAGCAGTGAAGACAGGTTGGGCTATGGCTACACCTTC NA TRBV6-1 many TRBJ1-2
CASSYDGPDSEQYF TGTGCCAGCAGTTATGACGGACCGGACTCCGAGCAGTACTTC NA TRBV6-5 NA TRBJ2-7
CATGRVPWGLAGGGRREQYF TGTGCCACCGGCAGGGTTCCGTGGGGACTAGCGGGAGGTGGCAGGCGGGAGCAGTACTTC TRBD2 TRBV28 many TRBJ2-7
CASSGTMDTGELFF TGCGCCAGCAGCGGCACGATGGACACCGGGGAGCTGTTTTTT NA TRBV5-1 many TRBJ2-2
CASSPRQGQSKNIQYF TGTGCCAGCAGCCCTCGACAGGGGCAGAGCAAAAACATTCAGTACTTC TRBD1 TRBV7-2 many TRBJ2-4
CSARTTGGGYTF TGCAGTGCTAGAACGACAGGGGGTGGCTACACCTTC TRBD1 TRBV20-1 many TRBJ1-2
CASSTGIYEQYF TGTGCCAGCAGTACGGGGATCTACGAGCAGTACTTC NA TRBV28 many TRBJ2-7
CASSPTSGRSRNIQYF TGTGCCAGTAGCCCGACTAGCGGGAGATCGAGAAACATTCAGTACTTC TRBD2 TRBV19 many TRBJ2-4
CASSSRPVQETQYF TGTGCCAGCAGTTCTCGGCCGGTCCAAGAGACCCAGTACTTC NA TRBV6-5 many TRBJ2-5
CAWMMAAQETQYF TGTGCCTGGATGATGGCAGCCCAAGAGACCCAGTACTTC NA TRBV30 many TRBJ2-5
CSARPGGDSETQYF TGCAGTGCTAGACCGGGGGGGGATTCAGAGACCCAGTACTTC TRBD2 TRBV20-1 many TRBJ2-5
CSARDLIRGDTGELFF TGCAGTGCTAGAGATCTTATACGGGGGGACACCGGGGAGCTGTTTTTT TRBD2 TRBV20-1 many TRBJ2-2
CASSEYGQGGTGELFF TGTGCCAGCAGTGAATACGGACAGGGGGGGACCGGGGAGCTGTTTTTT TRBD1 TRBV25-1 many TRBJ2-2
CASSPTTGRAGANVLTF TGTGCCAGCAGCCCGACCACTGGGAGAGCTGGGGCCAACGTCCTGACTTTC NA TRBV12-3/TRBV12-4 NA TRBJ2-6
CASSFGRVGGYTF TGTGCCAGCAGTTTCGGGAGGGTGGGGGGCTACACCTTC NA TRBV12-3/TRBV12-4 many TRBJ1-2
CASSSTGENIQYF TGTGCCAGCAGCTCGACGGGAGAAAACATTCAGTACTTC NA TRBV13 few TRBJ2-4
CAWRQAGSNQPQHF TGTGCCTGGAGGCAGGCTGGGAGCAATCAGCCCCAGCATTTT NA TRBV30 NA TRBJ1-5
CASSQDGVLSGNTIYF TGTGCCAGCAGCCAAGACGGCGTCTTATCTGGAAACACCATATATTTT NA TRBV3-1 few TRBJ1-3
CASSYTDGGGDFPPYEQYF TGTGCCAGCAGCTACACCGATGGGGGGGGGGATTTCCCCCCCTACGAGCAGTACTTC TRBD2 TRBV11-2 few TRBJ2-7
CASSRAFYGYTF TGTGCCAGCAGTCGGGCCTTCTATGGCTACACCTTC NA TRBV12-3/TRBV12-4 NA TRBJ1-2